This T cell receptor (beta chain) stems from a study of vaccination effects on CD4 cells after COVID-19 (dated by TCRdb to the early 2020s). Some background on the complete study: The ViraFEST assay stimulated PBMC with viral peptide pools and then used TCR sequencing to identify antigen-specific CD4+ T cell clonotypes by expansion. Cultures from other donors in the study were sequenced using the Oncomine TCR Beta short-read assay on an Illumina iSeq 100. In both COVID-19 convalescent patients and infection-naive vaccine recipients, the study compared SARS-CoV-2 spike-specific CD4+ TCR repertoires from before mRNA vaccination with those from after it. Pre-vaccine samples were drawn from two convalescent patients 16 days and one week before the first dose, at 142 and 148 days after COVID-19 diagnosis. A total of nine to ten COVID-19 convalescent patients and several SARS-CoV-2-naive healthy vaccine recipients were included in the full study. Each participant got two doses of an mRNA SARS-CoV-2 vaccine, either BNT162b2 or mRNA-1273. Each well held 2 million to 2.5 million PBMC cultured in IMDM containing about 5.4% human AB serum, around 10 IU/ml IL-2 and gentamicin, along with 10 ug/ml peptides. The full study reports these points: The study was limited by a small number of convalescent patients, and early post-infection timepoints were lacking. Among convalescent patients, the spike-reactive repertoire after vaccination was made up mainly of new vaccine-induced clones that were largely distinct from the clones induced by infection. At late post-vaccination timepoints, both infection-induced and vaccine-induced clones showed marked clonal contraction, consistent with waning T cell responses.

CDR3 length: 14 amino acids, cysteine to phenylalanine. This entry keeps only the CDR3 DNA: 42 bases, framed from base 1. Between the V and J ends, shortened by 2 bases and 6 bases respectively, the junction contains 8 bases. The germline V gene (reference sequence) sets CDR1 to MNHEY and CDR2 to SMNVEV. Libraries were constructed by the immunoSEQ multiplex PCR assay. DNA from the cultured, isolated CD4+ T cells was subjected to TCR beta CDR3 sequencing. Per the authors' processing: Non-productive TCR sequences were removed, reads were trimmed to the CDR3 region, and CDR3s of at least 7 amino acids were retained. Antigen-specific clonotypes were identified with the MANAFEST web app by comparing expansion in peptide wells against reference cultures. For clones to be considered positive, expansion at FDR<0.05 versus reference and all other wells, an odds ratio above 5, and a frequency above 0.1% in two replicate wells were required. Cross-reactive clonotypes were defined as significantly expanded in SARS-CoV-2 spike wells and in at least one common cold coronavirus spike condition. Using the stringdist R package, CDR3 similarity was measured by Levenshtein distance, and unrooted trees were constructed with ape in R 3.6.1. TCRdb mirrors the immuneACCESS table, restricted to in-frame sequences. Some clones are absent from its copies; in checked studies, under half trace to an unresolved V gene, and the reason for the others is unknown. D and trimming come from the DNA, and the V and J calls and clone size come from that table. This sample comprises more than 40,000 clones, about 75% of them detected only once. The leading ten clones occupy roughly 12% of the sample.

Points on this clone: The antigen this receptor binds is unknown. No base quality values were provided; no much bigger clone lies one nucleotide off.

After roughly 11 days of culture, CD4+ T cells were isolated with the EasySep CD4+ T cell isolation kit. Convalescent patients had PCR-confirmed SARS-CoV-2 infection between March and December 2020, before Alpha, Beta and Delta variants emerged in the United States. Half of the culture medium was replaced with fresh IL-2-containing medium on days 3 and 7. Unless noted otherwise, every peptide stimulation condition was grown in triplicate wells. PBMC were separated from whole blood using Ficoll-Paque Plus gradient centrifugation and were then either cryopreserved at -140C or used fresh. The QIAamp micro DNA kit was used to extract genomic DNA from the cultured CD4+ T cells.

Material: CD4+ T cells from PBMCs cultured without peptide, obtained before COVID-19 vaccination. The receptor chain draws on TRBV27 and TRBJ1-6; a tentative D match to TRBD1 spans 5 bases. This receptor was taken from a human donor who had a prior SARS-CoV-2 infection. The nucleotides are TGTGCCAGCAGTTTAAACAGGAGTAATTCACCCCTCCACTTT. Its protein reads: CASSLNRSNSPLHF.